Following are 29 T cell receptor beta chains from one sample sequenced in a study of cytomegalovirus exposure and HLA in healthy donors. The PCR employed 60 Vbeta primers together with 13 Jbeta primers. Profiling relied on immunoSEQ multiplex PCR, and the TCRdb table lists in-frame clones only, not all of them. The repertoire has over 130,000 clones, around 65% of them found once; the top ten carry approximately 1.7%. The sequenced sample consisted of PBMCs. The receptors come from a male donor in good health and CMV-seronegative.

The chain links TRBV7-8 to TRBJ2-5, with 12 bases that match TRBD2. Looked up from germline, CDR1 is SGHVS and CDR2 is FQNEAQ. The V segment lost 3 bases and the J segment 5 bases; nucleotides outside the gene matches: 1. CDR3 length equals 14 residues. The CDR3 region is CASSFGLAGETQYF. The CDR3 DNA follows: TGTGCCAGCAGCTTTGGACTAGCGGGGGAGACCCAGTACTTC.

This clone was seen a few times. This chain joins TRBV19 and TRBJ1-6, with unresolved D. The CDR3 spans 15 residues. Germline CDR1 is LNHDA and CDR2 is SQIVND (reference sequence). V was shortened by 0 bases and J by 10 bases, with 13 bases between the two germline ends. CDR3: CASSIENYARSPLHF. CDR3 coding DNA: TGTGCCAGTAGTATAGAAAATTATGCACGGTCACCCCTCCACTTT.

This rearrangement joins TRBV30 to TRBJ2-1; D is perhaps TRBD2 (5 bases). The CDR3 has 15 residues. The germline V gene has CDR1 GTSNPN and CDR2 SVGIG (reference sequence). V was clipped by 0 bases and J by 0 bases, with 9 bases between them. CDR3 DNA: TGTGCCTGGAGTGTGAGGGCGAGCTCCTACAATGAGCAGTTCTTC. Protein product: CAWSVRASSYNEQFF.

This chain joins TRBV7-2 and TRBJ1-1, with TRBD1 matching over 11 bases. Germline V CDR1 and CDR2: SGHTA, FQGNSA. V was clipped by 3 bases and J by 5 bases; unmatched bases: 5. The CDR3 extends over 15 amino acids. In DNA form, the CDR3 reads TGTGCCAGCAGCTTCTCAGGACAGGGGGCAACTGAAGCTTTCTTT. Its protein product is CASSFSGQGATEAFF.

The chain has TRBV6-1 and TRBJ1-3; 9 bases are shared with TRBD1. The CDR3 extends over 15 amino acids. The V gene's germline CDR1 is MNHNS and CDR2 SASEGT. J was trimmed by 2 bases and V by 7 bases; bases with no gene match: 6. In DNA, the CDR3 is TGTGCCAGCACTCGGGACAGGGATACTGGAAACACCATATATTTT. Encoded protein: CASTRDRDTGNTIYF.

This rearrangement joins TRBV5-1 to TRBJ1-5, with 10 positions matching TRBD1. CDR3 size: 15 residues. V gave up 0 bases and J gave up 5 bases; unmatched junction bases: 2. Germline values: CDR1 SGHRS, CDR2 YFSETQ. This CDR3 reads CASSLGGTGDQPQHF. The CDR3, as DNA: TGCGCCAGCAGCTTGGGTGGGACAGGGGATCAGCCCCAGCATTTT. The full variable domain, with the rest looked up from reference TRBV5-1 and TRBJ1-5, is KAGVTQTPRYLIKTRGQQVTLSCSPISGHRSVSWYQQTPGQGLQFLFEYFSETQRNKGNFPGRFSGRQFSNSRSEMNVSTLELGDSALYLCASSLGGTGDQPQHFGDGTRLSIL.

The V and J genes are TRBV19 and TRBJ2-5, with D perhaps TRBD2 (5 bases). CDR3 size: 14 residues. V lost 1 base, J lost 0 bases, and 6 bases lay in between. Germline CDR1 reads LNHDA; CDR2 reads SQIVND (reference sequence). The CDR3 is CASSIVGNQETQYF. The CDR3 nucleotides read TGTGCCAGTAGTATAGTCGGGAACCAAGAGACCCAGTACTTC.

This chain joins TRBV18 and TRBJ1-1; D is possibly TRBD1 (5 bases). Trimming stripped 2 bases from V and 8 bases from J, with 15 bases between. The length of the CDR3 is 14 residues. The germline CDR1 and CDR2 sequences are KGHSH and LQKENI. For the CDR3, the DNA is TGTGCCAGCTCACCAGGGGGAGGTCAGGAGGAAGCTTTCTTT. It yields the protein CASSPGGGQEEAFF.

J is TRBJ2-6 and V is TRBV7-8; D call uncertain. Looked up from germline, CDR1 is SGHVS and CDR2 is FQNEAQ. The CDR3 has 14 amino acids. The V gene lost 5 bases and the J gene lost 4 bases, with 9 bases spanning the gap. The CDR3 nucleotides read TGTGCCAGCAGCCCGAGTCGGGGGGCCAACGTCCTGACTTTC. Protein: CASSPSRGANVLTF.

The rearrangement links TRBV10-3 to TRBJ2-5; 9 bases map to TRBD1. CDR3 length equals 17 residues. Germline trimming cut 4 bases from V and 2 bases from J; bases unmatched to any gene: 11. Germline V CDR1 and CDR2: ENHRY, SYGVKD. The CDR3 DNA follows: TGTGCCATCAGTGCCGACTTCCTGACAGGGGGGCAAGAGACCCAGTACTTC. Protein product: CAISADFLTGGQETQYF.

The rearrangement links TRBV19 to TRBJ1-5; D unresolved. The ends were cut back, 6 bases at V and 8 bases at J, with 20 bases in the middle. The length of the CDR3 is 15 residues. CDR1 and CDR2 (germline): LNHDA, SQIVND (reference sequence). The CDR3 sequence: CASRRQPGSLEPQHF. The DNA for the CDR3 is TGTGCCAGTAGGAGGCAGCCGGGATCATTGGAGCCCCAGCATTTT.

Only a few counts were recorded for this clone. This chain links TRBV6-1 with TRBJ2-6; a weak D match, TRBD1 (5 bases). Trimming stripped 3 bases from V and 4 bases from J, with 7 bases between. CDR3 length: 14 amino acids. Germline V gene sequence: CDR1 MNHNS, CDR2 SASEGT. The CDR3 nucleotides are TGTGCCAGCAGTGAGACAGCGGGGGCCAACGTCCTGACTTTC. This sequence encodes CASSETAGANVLTF.

V usage is TRBV2 and J usage is TRBJ2-1, with 11 bases aligning to TRBD2. Trimming removed 0 bases from V and 8 bases from J; junction bases left unmatched: 3. CDR1 and CDR2 (germline): SNHLY, FYNNEI. The CDR3 loop spans 15 amino acids. CDR3 amino acids: CASSEAGTSGYEQFF. DNA for the CDR3: TGTGCCAGCAGTGAAGCCGGGACTAGCGGCTATGAGCAGTTCTTC. Using reference TRBV2 and TRBJ2-1 for the parts outside the CDR3, the full variable domain is EPEVTQTPSHQVTQMGQEVILRCVPISNHLYFYWYRQILGQKVEFLVSFYNNEISEKSEIFDDQFSVERPDGSNFTLKIRSTKLEDSAMYFCASSEAGTSGYEQFFGPGTRLTVL.

This chain uses TRBV29-1 with TRBJ2-1, with D hard to call. Germline-derived CDR1 and CDR2 are SQVTM and ANQGSEA. The CDR3 covers 11 residues. Deletions cut 6 bases from V and 14 bases from J, with 17 bases between. The CDR3 nucleotides are TGCAGCGTGTCCCACCCCGGAGAGGAGTTCTTC. This codes for CSVSHPGEEFF.

The chain uses TRBV6-5 and TRBJ2-3, with 9 bases aligning to TRBD1. The CDR3 totals 14 residues. The germline CDR1 and CDR2 sequences are MNHEY and SVGAGI. Germline trimming cut 6 bases from V and 6 bases from J; bases unmatched to any gene: 7. CDR3 sequence: CASRRTGGEDTQYF. The CDR3 coding sequence is TGTGCCAGCAGACGAACAGGGGGCGAGGATACGCAGTATTTT.

The chain recombines TRBV29-1 with TRBJ2-1, with 11 bases aligning to TRBD2. Germline loops: CDR1 SQVTM, CDR2 ANQGSEA. This CDR3 contains 14 residues. With 5 bases clipped from V and 8 bases from J, the junction kept 8 bases outside the gene matches. The CDR3 is CSVSGSGGADEQFF. CDR3 nucleotides: TGCAGCGTTTCTGGTAGCGGGGGGGCAGATGAGCAGTTCTTC.

This chain uses TRBV6-5 with TRBJ1-5; a weak D match, TRBD1 (6 bases). Trimming took 5 bases from V and 0 from J, leaving 11 bases between them. Germline CDR1 and CDR2: MNHEY and SVGAGI. There are 15 residues in the CDR3. The CDR3 DNA is TGTGCCAGCAGTCACAACAGGGTTAGCAATCAGCCCCAGCATTTT. This translates into CASSHNRVSNQPQHF.

The V gene is TRBV25-1, the J gene TRBJ1-1; 10 nucleotides agree with TRBD1. Germline trimming cut 2 bases from V and 1 base from J; bases unmatched to any gene: 1. The CDR3 length is 15 residues. Germline V CDR1 and CDR2: MGHDK, SYGVNS. The CDR3 protein is CASSEGQGGNTEAFF. As DNA, the CDR3 is TGTGCCAGCAGTGAAGGACAGGGGGGGAACACTGAAGCTTTCTTT.

The chain links TRBV18 to TRBJ1-2; D gene uncertain. Trimming shortened V by 1 base and J by 2 bases, and 8 bases separated the two germline ends. The CDR3 contains 14 residues. Germline loops: CDR1 KGHSH, CDR2 LQKENI. CDR3 in DNA: TGTGCCAGCTCACCACTGGAGTCCAACTATGGCTACACCTTC. Translated, it gives CASSPLESNYGYTF.

CDR3 nucleotide sequence: TGTGCCTGGAGTGCAGAGACAGTCAACGAGCAGTACTTC. Translation gives CAWSAETVNEQYF. V usage is TRBV30 and J usage is TRBJ2-7, with D perhaps TRBD1 (5 bases). Trimming took 1 base from V and 5 from J, leaving 12 bases between them. The germline V gene encodes CDR1 GTSNPN and CDR2 SVGIG (reference sequence). The CDR3 covers 13 residues.

The chain joins TRBV18 to TRBJ1-3; maybe TRBD1 (5 bases). CDR3 length: 15 amino acids. Trimming removed 3 bases at V and 3 bases at J, with 12 bases between. The germline V gene has CDR1 KGHSH and CDR2 LQKENI. The CDR3 region is CASSPGASNGNTIYF. DNA for the CDR3: TGTGCCAGCTCACCTGGGGCAAGTAATGGAAACACCATATATTTT.

The chain recombines TRBV9 with TRBJ1-5, with D hard to call. Trimming took 4 bases from V and 4 from J, leaving 12 bases between them. This CDR3 contains 14 residues. The V gene's germline CDR1 is SGDLS and CDR2 YYNGEE. CDR3 loop: CASSPADLNQPQHF. CDR3 nucleotide sequence: TGTGCCAGCAGCCCAGCGGACCTGAATCAGCCCCAGCATTTT.

This chain connects TRBV29-1 to TRBJ2-7, with TRBD1 matching 7 bases. The CDR3 loop spans 14 amino acids. Germline-derived CDR1 and CDR2 are SQVTM and ANQGSEA. Losses at the gene ends were 0 bases for V and 5 bases for J; bases not matched to a gene: 7. DNA for the CDR3: TGCAGCGTTGAAGATGGCAGGGGGTCGGACGAGCAGTACTTC. Its translation: CSVEDGRGSDEQYF.

About this clone itself: As the CDR3 is not closed by the conserved phenylalanine or tryptophan, this likely results from a read error. V usage is TRBV2 and J usage is TRBJ1-2, with 7 positions matching TRBD1. Germline CDR1 and CDR2: SNHLY and FYNNEI. The junction had 5 bases not matched to a gene; V was cut back by 2 bases and J by 2 bases. The CDR3 has 15 residues. CDR3 region: CASSEYTGANYGYTL. The DNA for the CDR3 is TGTGCCAGCAGTGAATATACAGGGGCGAACTATGGCTACACCCTC.

This chain uses TRBV10-3 with TRBJ1-1; D gene unclear. V shed 4 bases and J shed 4 bases, with 13 bases lying between them. Germline V lookup: CDR1 ENHRY, CDR2 SYGVKD. The CDR3 totals 14 residues. This CDR3 reads CAISGNGEGTEAFF. The DNA of the CDR3 is TGTGCCATCAGTGGCAATGGTGAGGGCACTGAAGCTTTCTTT.

The genes are TRBV18 and TRBJ1-5, with unresolved D. This CDR3 spans 16 amino acids. Trimming removed 5 bases at V and 5 bases at J, with 19 bases between. Looked up from germline, CDR1 is KGHSH and CDR2 is LQKENI. This CDR3 reads CASSAVSGLLDQPQHF. In DNA, the CDR3 is TGTGCCAGCTCAGCGGTCAGCGGGCTCTTAGATCAGCCCCAGCATTTT.

The rearrangement links TRBV6-4 to TRBJ1-5; D is ambiguous. Trimming pared 6 bases from V and 1 base from J, leaving 10 bases between. The CDR3 sequence is 14 residues long. Germline V gene lookup returns CDR1 MRHNA and CDR2 SNTAGT. The CDR3 is CASRSTPSNQPQHF. In nucleotides, the CDR3 is TGTGCCAGCAGATCGACACCCAGCAATCAGCCCCAGCATTTT.

The chain couples TRBV6-6 to TRBJ2-5, with D perhaps TRBD2 (5 bases). The V end was cut by 0 bases, the J end by 12 bases, with 8 bases between. From germline, CDR1 is MNHNY and CDR2 SVGAGI (reference sequence). This CDR3 contains 11 residues. CDR3 nucleotide sequence: TGTGCCAGCAGTTACTCGGCGGAGGAGTACTTC. Amino acids: CASSYSAEEYF.

In this sample, this clone turned up once. V gene TRBV7-6 combines with J gene TRBJ2-7, with D uncertain. Per germline, CDR1 SGHVS and CDR2 FNYEAQ. V lost 5 bases and J 3 bases, leaving 14 bases between the germline ends. The CDR3 has 14 amino acids. In DNA, the CDR3 is TGTGCCAGCAGCCCCTCCGGGTCCCTCTACGAGCAGTACTTC. The encoded protein is CASSPSGSLYEQYF.